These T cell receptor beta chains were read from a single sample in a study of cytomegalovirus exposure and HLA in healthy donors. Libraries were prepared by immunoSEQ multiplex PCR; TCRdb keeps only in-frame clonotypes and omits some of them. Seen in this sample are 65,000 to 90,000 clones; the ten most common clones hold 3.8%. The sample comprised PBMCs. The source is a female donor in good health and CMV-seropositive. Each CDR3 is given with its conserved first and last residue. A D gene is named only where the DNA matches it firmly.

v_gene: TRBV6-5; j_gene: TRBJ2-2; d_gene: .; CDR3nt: TGTGCCGCATACGGGACACACGGCTCCGGGGAGCTGTTTTTT; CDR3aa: CAAYGTHGSGELFF
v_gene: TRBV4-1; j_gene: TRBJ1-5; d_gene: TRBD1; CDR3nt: TGCGCCAGCAGCCAAGATTCCCGAGGACAGGGACATCAGCCCCAGCATTTT; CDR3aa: CASSQDSRGQGHQPQHF
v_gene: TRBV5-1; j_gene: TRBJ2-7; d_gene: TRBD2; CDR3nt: TGCGCCAGCAGCTTGGCCCCCACGGGGGGGATGTCCTACGAGCAGTACTTC; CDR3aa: CASSLAPTGGMSYEQYF
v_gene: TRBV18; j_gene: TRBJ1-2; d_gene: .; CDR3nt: TGTGCCAGCTCGTCCGGGTCTAACTATGGCTACACCTTC; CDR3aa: CASSSGSNYGYTF
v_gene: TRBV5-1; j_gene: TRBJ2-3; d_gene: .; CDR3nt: TGCGCCAGCAGCTTCCCAAGCGGCCGGGATACGCAGTATTTT; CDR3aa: CASSFPSGRDTQYF
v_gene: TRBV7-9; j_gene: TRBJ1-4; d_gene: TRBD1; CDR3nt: TGTGCCAGCAGCCAGGGACAGGCGACAGGTGCAAAACTGTTTTTT; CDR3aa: CASSQGQATGAKLFF
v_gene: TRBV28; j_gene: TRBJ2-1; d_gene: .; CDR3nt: TGTGCCAGCAGTCTGACGACAGGAACCTACAATGAGCAGTTCTTC; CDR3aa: CASSLTTGTYNEQFF
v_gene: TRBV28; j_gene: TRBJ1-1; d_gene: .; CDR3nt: TGTGCCAGCAGTTTCCGGCGAGGAGGGAACACTGAAGCTTTCTTT; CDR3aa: CASSFRRGGNTEAFF
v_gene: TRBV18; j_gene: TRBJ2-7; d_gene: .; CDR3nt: TGTGCCAGCTCCCAAGGCCGGACAAAATTGAGCGAGCAGTACTTC; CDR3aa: CASSQGRTKLSEQYF
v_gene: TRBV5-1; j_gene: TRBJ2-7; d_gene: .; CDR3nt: TGCGCCAGCAGCTTGGCGGACGAGCAGTACTTC; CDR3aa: CASSLADEQYF
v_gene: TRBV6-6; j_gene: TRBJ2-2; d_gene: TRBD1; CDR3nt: TGTGCCAGCAGTCCTCCAGGACAGGGGTACACCGGGGAGCTGTTTTTT; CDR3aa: CASSPPGQGYTGELFF
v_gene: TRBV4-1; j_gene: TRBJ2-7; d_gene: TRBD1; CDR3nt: TGCGCCAGCAGCCAACCGGGACAGGGGACTTCATACGAGCAGTACTTC; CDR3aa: CASSQPGQGTSYEQYF
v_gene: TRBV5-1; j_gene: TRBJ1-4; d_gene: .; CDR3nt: TGCGCCAGCAGCTTGGGGGGCCGAAATGAAAAACTGTTTTTT; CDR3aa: CASSLGGRNEKLFF
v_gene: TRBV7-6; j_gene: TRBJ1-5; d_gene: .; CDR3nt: TGTGCCAGCAGCTTAGCGGCAGGGCGCAATCAGCCCCAGCATTTT; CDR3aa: CASSLAAGRNQPQHF
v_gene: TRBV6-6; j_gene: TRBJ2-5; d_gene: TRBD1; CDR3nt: TGTGCCATCAAAGGACAGGGGCTCGAGACCCAGTACTTC; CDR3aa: CAIKGQGLETQYF
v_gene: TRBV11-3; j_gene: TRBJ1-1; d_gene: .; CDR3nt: TGTGCCAGCAGCTACGGGAACACTGAAGCTTTCTTT; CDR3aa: CASSYGNTEAFF
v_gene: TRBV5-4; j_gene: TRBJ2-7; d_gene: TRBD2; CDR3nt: TGTGCCAGCAGCTTGGTAGAGCGGGGAGAGCAGTACTTC; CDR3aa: CASSLVERGEQYF
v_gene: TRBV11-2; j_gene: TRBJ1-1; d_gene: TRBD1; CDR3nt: TGTGCCAGCAGCCCGACAGGGGAGGGGAACACTGAAGCTTTCTTT; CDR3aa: CASSPTGEGNTEAFF
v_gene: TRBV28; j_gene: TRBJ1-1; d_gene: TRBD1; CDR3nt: TGTGCCAGCAGCCGACAGGGGCGCACTGAAGCTTTCTTT; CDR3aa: CASSRQGRTEAFF
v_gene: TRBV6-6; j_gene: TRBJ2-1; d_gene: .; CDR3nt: TGTGCCAGCAGTTACTCTGAAAGCTCCGACAATGAGCAGTTCTTC; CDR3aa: CASSYSESSDNEQFF
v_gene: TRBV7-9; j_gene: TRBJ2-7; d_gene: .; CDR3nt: TGTGCCAGCAGCTTCGGGGGAGACTACGAGCAGTACTTC; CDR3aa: CASSFGGDYEQYF
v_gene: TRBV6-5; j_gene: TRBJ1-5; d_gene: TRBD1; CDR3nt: TGTGCCAGCAGTTACTCGGGGACAGGAGGAAATCAGCCCCAGCATTTT; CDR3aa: CASSYSGTGGNQPQHF
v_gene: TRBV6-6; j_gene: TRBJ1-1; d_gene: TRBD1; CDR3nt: TGTGCCAGCAGTTACGCACAGGGGCTGAACACTGAAGCTTTCTTT; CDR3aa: CASSYAQGLNTEAFF
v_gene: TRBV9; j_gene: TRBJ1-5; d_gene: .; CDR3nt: TGTGCCAGCAGCGGAGCGGACAGCCAAAATCAGCCCCAGCATTTT; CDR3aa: CASSGADSQNQPQHF
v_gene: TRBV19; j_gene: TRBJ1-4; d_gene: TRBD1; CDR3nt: TGTGCCAGTAGTACGGGACAGGGAGGACTGTTTTTT; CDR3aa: CASSTGQGGLFF